The following is a TCR beta chain sequence with its context. The data stem from a study of blood T cell repertoires in COVID-19. Study context: Material from acute and convalescent COVID-19 was sourced from the United States, Italy and Spain. T cells, B-cell-depleted T cells, or PBMCs supplied cDNA or gDNA.

The CDR3 has 15 amino acids. Germline values: CDR1 MGHRA, CDR2 YSYEKL. V dropped 2 bases and J dropped 8; count of bases not matched to a gene: 11. The authors' processing: Amplifying reference gene primers gave estimates of nucleated cell counts. Sequencing was performed with immunoSEQ multiplex PCR; in TCRdb, only in-frame clones are kept and a portion is missing. V, J and clone size were drawn from that table, and D and trimming were deduced from the DNA. In the table there are about 410,000 clones, 75% to 90% of which are singletons. This chain links TRBV4-1 with TRBJ1-1; 7 bases line up with TRBD1. The sample consisted of peripheral blood. This TCR was sampled from a woman under 40 with active or convalescent COVID-19. The DNA for the CDR3 is TGCGCCAGCAGCCAACCGACAGGGAAAGATCTCGAAGCTTTCTTT. Amino acid sequence: CASSQPTGKDLEAFF.